This T cell receptor beta chain stems from a study of shared clonotypes between healthy human individuals. Concerning this clone itself: Its antigen is not identified.

This CDR3 contains 13 residues. The germline V gene encodes CDR1 SQVTM and CDR2 ANQGSEA. V shed 7 bases, J shed 6 bases, and the junction held 9 bases outside the gene matches. In the naive CD8 group, cells lacked CD45RO and were positively selected for CCR7, so terminally differentiated effector memory CD45RA+ cells were left out. The donors were adults (healthy and HIV-negative) with no recent acute infections or vaccinations. The study's findings and limits: A few donors shared approximately 5% of their naive CD4 clonotypes. The small donor group covered limited genetic and exposure diversity.

In the original processing: Filtering differed because ImmunoSEQ produced junction-only sequences that carried no quality scores. Only in-frame clones appear in the TCRdb table, and some are missing; sequencing was by immunoSEQ multiplex PCR. From that table come the V and J calls and clone size; the DNA was used to work out D and trimming. The sample contains a few million clones, about 93% of which appear only once. The clonotype originates from a young man in good health. Some clones in this sample may be carry-over from other donors' samples. Material for sequencing was naive CD8+ T cells from PBMCs. The V gene is TRBV29-1, the J gene TRBJ2-3; 8 nucleotides agree with TRBD2. This CDR3 reads CSATPSGPDTQYF. CDR3 sequence (DNA): TGCAGCGCCACCCCTAGCGGGCCCGATACGCAGTATTTT.